This passage covers 29 T cell receptor beta chains from one sample sequenced in a study of cytomegalovirus exposure and HLA in healthy donors. Primers included in the PCR were 60 Vbeta and 13 Jbeta primers. Assay: immunoSEQ multiplex PCR; the TCRdb copy retains only in-frame clones and omits some. The table includes tens of thousands of clones, approximately 80% detected once. The sample comprised PBMCs. The receptors shown here come from a woman younger than 45 in good health and CMV-seronegative.

The chain employs TRBV10-2 and TRBJ2-7; TRBD2 matches 7 bases. The CDR3 totals 13 residues. Germline loops: CDR1 WSHSY, CDR2 SAAADI. The V gene end was trimmed by 0 bases and the J gene end by 4 bases; junction bases not matched to a gene: 0. This CDR3 is CASSESGGYEQYF. The CDR3, as DNA: TGCGCCAGCAGTGAGTCGGGGGGGTACGAGCAGTACTTC.

This clone was seen only once. V gene TRBV19 combines with J gene TRBJ2-7; possible D gene TRBD1, 6 bases. The germline gives CDR1 LNHDA, CDR2 SQIVND (reference sequence). V lost 6 bases and J lost 2, with 17 bases in between. There are 15 residues in the CDR3. The chain's CDR3 is CASRISTGFTYEQYF. The CDR3 region has the DNA TGTGCCAGTAGGATTTCGACAGGATTTACCTACGAGCAGTACTTC.

The chain has TRBV9 and TRBJ1-2, with D maybe TRBD1 (6 bases). V gave up 2 bases and J gave up 5 bases, with 16 bases separating them. From germline, CDR1 is SGDLS and CDR2 YYNGEE. The CDR3 totals 15 residues. CDR3 DNA: TGTGCCAGCAGCGTTTTGGGGGACAACTCTTATGGCTACACCTTC. Translating it yields CASSVLGDNSYGYTF. The full variable domain, completed using reference TRBV9 and TRBJ1-2, is DSGVTQTPKHLITATGQRVTLRCSPRSGDLSVYWYQQSLDQGLQFLIQYYNGEERAKGNILERFSAQQFPDLHSELNLSSLELGDSALYFCASSVLGDNSYGYTFGSGTRLTVV.

The J gene is TRBJ2-7, the V gene TRBV13; 7 nucleotides line up with TRBD1. CDR1 is PRHDT, CDR2 FYEKMQ, per germline (reference sequence). This CDR3 region has 15 residues. The ends lost 5 bases at V and 3 bases at J; junction bases unmatched: 10. The CDR3 spells CASSPRGLAVYEQYF. As DNA, the CDR3 is TGTGCCAGCAGCCCCAGGGGGTTGGCAGTCTACGAGCAGTACTTC.

This chain uses TRBV5-4 with TRBJ1-3, with 10 nucleotides matching TRBD1. This CDR3 is 17 amino acids long. The J segment lost 1 base and the V segment lost 4 bases, leaving 8 bases of the junction unmatched. Germline loops: CDR1 SGHNT, CDR2 YYREEE (reference sequence). CDR3 bases: TGTGCCAGCAGCCTAACCGGGACAGGGGAATCTGGAAACACCATATATTTT. Its protein is CASSLTGTGESGNTIYF.

This chain links TRBV6-1 with TRBJ2-1; a possible D gene is TRBD2 (7 bases). The CDR3 covers 15 residues. V shed 1 base and J shed 3 bases, with 10 bases lying between them. Germline-derived CDR1 and CDR2 are MNHNS and SASEGT. Here the CDR3 reads CASSEVGGLYNEQFF. Written as DNA, the CDR3 is TGTGCCAGCAGTGAAGTCGGGGGGCTCTACAATGAGCAGTTCTTC.

The V gene is TRBV2, the J gene TRBJ2-3; weak D call: TRBD1 (5 bases). Germline V lookup: CDR1 SNHLY, CDR2 FYNNEI. The CDR3 is made up of 15 amino acids. V was clipped by 6 bases and J by 7 bases, with 20 bases between them. This CDR3 reads CASRPDTSPTNTQYF. Written as DNA, the CDR3 is TGTGCCAGCAGGCCGGACACTTCACCCACTAATACGCAGTATTTT.

This clone was observed a handful of times. The chain joins TRBV19 to TRBJ1-5, with D maybe TRBD1 (6 bases). Germline-derived CDR1 and CDR2 are LNHDA and SQIVND (reference sequence). With 10 bases removed from V and 8 bases from J, the gap between germline ends came to 15 bases. This CDR3 has 12 residues. For the CDR3, the DNA is TGTGCCACTATTGGGGGCTTGGAGCCCCAGCATTTT. It specifies CATIGGLEPQHF.

The genes are TRBV19 and TRBJ1-1; perhaps TRBD1 as D (6 bases). V lost 3 bases and J lost 1, with 6 bases in between. CDR3 length: 13 amino acids. Per the germline V gene, CDR1 is LNHDA and CDR2 is SQIVND (reference sequence). In DNA, the CDR3 is TGTGCCAGTAGTATGACAGGGAACACTGAAGCTTTCTTT. Translation: CASSMTGNTEAFF. The full variable domain, rest sourced from reference TRBV19 and TRBJ1-1, is DGGITQSPKYLFRKEGQNVTLSCEQNLNHDAMYWYRQDPGQGLRLIYYSQIVNDFQKGDIAEGYSVSREKKESFPLTVTSAQKNPTAFYLCASSMTGNTEAFFGQGTRLTVV.

The V call is TRBV2, the J call TRBJ2-5, with a weak D call TRBD2 (5 bases). This CDR3 spans 13 amino acids. V shed 4 bases and J shed 3 bases, with 9 bases lying between them. CDR1 SNHLY and CDR2 FYNNEI come from the germline V gene. CDR3 in amino acids: CASSGTGKETQYF. The CDR3 DNA reads TGTGCCAGCAGTGGGACGGGAAAAGAGACCCAGTACTTC. The full variable domain, rest sourced from reference TRBV2 and TRBJ2-5, is EPEVTQTPSHQVTQMGQEVILRCVPISNHLYFYWYRQILGQKVEFLVSFYNNEISEKSEIFDDQFSVERPDGSNFTLKIRSTKLEDSAMYFCASSGTGKETQYFGPGTRLLVL.

This clone was counted only a few times. This chain joins TRBV19 and TRBJ1-5, with TRBD1 identical over 7 bases. The V gene's germline CDR1 is LNHDA and CDR2 SQIVND (reference sequence). The CDR3 consists of 15 residues. The V segment lost 4 bases and the J segment 6 bases; nucleotides outside the gene matches: 9. CDR3 nucleotides: TGTGCCAGTAGTACCTTCAGACAGGGCGGTCAGCCCCAGCATTTT. Its protein product is CASSTFRQGGQPQHF.

This rearrangement joins TRBV5-1 to TRBJ2-2, with TRBD1 matching over 8 bases. This CDR3 has 16 residues. CDR1 is SGHRS and CDR2 is YFSETQ in the germline V gene. After removal of 4 bases from V and 1 base from J, the junction contained 6 bases not matched to a gene. CDR3 in amino acids: CASSERQGQNTGELFF. The CDR3 DNA follows: TGCGCCAGCAGCGAAAGACAGGGGCAGAACACCGGGGAGCTGTTTTTT.

The chain is built from TRBV18 and TRBJ2-7, with a weak D call TRBD1 (6 bases). Germline V gene sequence: CDR1 KGHSH, CDR2 LQKENI. V was clipped by 6 bases and J by 0 bases, with 12 bases between them. The CDR3 is made up of 14 amino acids. The CDR3 DNA follows: TGTGCCAGCTCGTCAGGACAGAACTCCTACGAGCAGTACTTC. Encoded protein: CASSSGQNSYEQYF.

This chain joins TRBV14 and TRBJ2-7; TRBD2 might be the D (5 bases). The CDR3 has 12 amino acids. Germline-derived CDR1 and CDR2 are SGHDN and FVKESK. Trimming took 4 bases from V and 12 from J, leaving 16 bases between them. This CDR3 is CASSPKPELVYF. The CDR3 nucleotides read TGTGCCAGCAGCCCAAAACCGGAACTAGTGTACTTC.

The chain links TRBV7-9 to TRBJ2-6; D may be TRBD2 (5 bases). The ends were cut back, 3 bases at V and 0 bases at J, with 18 bases in the middle. The CDR3 covers 19 residues. Germline V gene data show CDR1 as SEHNR and CDR2 as FQNEAQ (reference sequence). The CDR3 protein is CASSFKIGPGNSGANVLTF. DNA for the CDR3: TGTGCCAGCAGCTTTAAGATCGGGCCGGGAAACTCTGGGGCCAACGTCCTGACTTTC.

This clone has only one observation. The chain has TRBV28 and TRBJ1-2, with D tentatively TRBD1 (5 bases). Germline CDR1 is MDHEN and CDR2 is SYDVKM. V was cut by 7 bases and J by 2 bases, with 20 bases left in between. This CDR3 comprises 16 residues. CDR3 amino acids: CASTSPKAAGNYGYTF. CDR3 coding DNA: TGTGCCAGCACCTCCCCAAAAGCTGCAGGGAACTATGGCTACACCTTC.

This chain connects TRBV19 to TRBJ1-6; D is unclear. The CDR3 is made up of 13 amino acids. CDR1 is LNHDA, CDR2 SQIVND, per germline (reference sequence). V was cut by 5 bases and J by 7 bases, with 9 bases left in between. CDR3 in DNA: TGTGCCAGTAGTCGCTGGGCAAATTCACCCCTCCACTTT. The encoded protein is CASSRWANSPLHF. Full variable domain (outside the CDR3, taken from reference TRBV19 and TRBJ1-6): DGGITQSPKYLFRKEGQNVTLSCEQNLNHDAMYWYRQDPGQGLRLIYYSQIVNDFQKGDIAEGYSVSREKKESFPLTVTSAQKNPTAFYLCASSRWANSPLHFGNGTRLTVT.

The table lists this clone with a few counts. The chain is built from TRBV29-1 and TRBJ2-7; D might be TRBD1 (5 bases). V was cut by 4 bases and J by 2 bases, with 9 bases left in between. Germline V CDR1 and CDR2: SQVTM, ANQGSEA. The CDR3 totals 12 residues. The CDR3 nucleotides read TGCAGCGTTGGGGGCGGCCCCTACGAGCAGTACTTC. This translates into CSVGGGPYEQYF.

The chain uses TRBV19 and TRBJ2-7; 8 nucleotides align to TRBD1. This CDR3 spans 12 amino acids. The germline V gene has CDR1 LNHDA and CDR2 SQIVND (reference sequence). The V gene end was trimmed by 10 bases and the J gene end by 7 bases; junction bases not matched to a gene: 9. In DNA, the CDR3 is TGTGCCACGAGGCAGGGGGCGGGAGAGCAGTACTTC. It encodes CATRQGAGEQYF.

V and J are TRBV5-1 and TRBJ2-5, with a possible D match to TRBD2 (6 bases). V was shortened by 4 bases and J by 5 bases, with 21 bases between the two germline ends. Germline values: CDR1 SGHRS, CDR2 YFSETQ. CDR3 size: 16 residues. CDR3: CASSLGHSRGPETQYF. The CDR3 DNA is TGCGCCAGCAGCCTGGGTCACTCGCGGGGCCCGGAGACCCAGTACTTC.

V and J are TRBV5-4 and TRBJ2-7; TRBD1 matches at 7 bases. The V segment lost 5 bases and the J segment 2 bases; nucleotides outside the gene matches: 7. CDR3 length: 14 amino acids. Germline values: CDR1 SGHNT, CDR2 YYREEE (reference sequence). The CDR3 sequence is CASSPGTVPYEQYF. CDR3 in DNA: TGTGCCAGCAGTCCAGGGACAGTTCCCTACGAGCAGTACTTC. Together with reference TRBV5-4 and TRBJ2-7, the CDR3 gives the full variable domain: ETGVTQSPTHLIKTRGQQVTLRCSSQSGHNTVSWYQQALGQGPQFIFQYYREEENGRGNFPPRFSGLQFPNYSSELNVNALELDDSALYLCASSPGTVPYEQYFGPGTRLTVT.

The chain joins TRBV6-5 to TRBJ2-3; 9 bases are shared with TRBD2. Germline V gene lookup returns CDR1 MNHEY and CDR2 SVGAGI. The J segment lost 2 bases and the V segment lost 7 bases, leaving 7 bases of the junction unmatched. The CDR3 runs to 15 residues. DNA for the CDR3: TGTGCCAGCAAAATGACTAGCGGCCTCACAGATACGCAGTATTTT. It yields the protein CASKMTSGLTDTQYF.

The chain links TRBV19 to TRBJ1-4; 7 positions match TRBD1. Losses at the gene ends were 5 bases for V and 5 bases for J; bases not matched to a gene: 5. Germline V lookup: CDR1 LNHDA, CDR2 SQIVND (reference sequence). This CDR3 region has 14 residues. Written as DNA, the CDR3 is TGTGCCAGTAGTTCACGACAGGGAAATGAAAAACTGTTTTTT. The encoded protein is CASSSRQGNEKLFF.

Only a few counts were recorded for this clone. The gene calls are TRBV5-6 and TRBJ2-1; tentatively, D is TRBD2 (7 bases). Trimming removed 1 base at V and 7 bases at J, with 18 bases between. The CDR3 sequence is 16 residues long. The germline V gene encodes CDR1 SGHDT and CDR2 YYEEEE. CDR3 amino acids: CASSLNRGAGFNEQFF. For the CDR3, the DNA is TGTGCCAGCAGCTTGAATCGGGGGGCGGGATTTAATGAGCAGTTCTTC.

The V gene is TRBV11-2, the J gene TRBJ2-7; 8 bases match TRBD1. This CDR3 region has 12 residues. The ends lost 5 bases at V and 7 bases at J; junction bases unmatched: 4. Germline V gene sequence: CDR1 SGHAT, CDR2 FQNNGV. In DNA, the CDR3 is TGTGCCAGCAGCAGGACAGGGCGGGAGCAGTACTTC. Translation: CASSRTGREQYF.

The chain is built from TRBV5-8 and TRBJ2-7; possibly TRBD1 for D (5 bases). The CDR3 loop spans 13 amino acids. V was cut by 2 bases and J by 4 bases, with 10 bases left in between. The germline gives CDR1 SGHTS, CDR2 YDEGEE. As DNA, the CDR3 is TGTGCCAGCAGCTTAAGGACAATTTACGAGCAGTACTTC. It translates to CASSLRTIYEQYF.

The chain recombines TRBV5-1 with TRBJ1-4, with 7 positions matching TRBD1. CDR1 is SGHRS and CDR2 is YFSETQ in the germline V gene. The junction had 10 bases not matched to a gene; V was cut back by 0 bases and J by 5 bases. The CDR3 is 17 residues long. CDR3 bases: TGCGCCAGCAGCTTGGGTCAGGGGGTGCTCTCGAATGAAAAACTGTTTTTT. This gives the protein CASSLGQGVLSNEKLFF.

The J gene is TRBJ1-2, the V gene TRBV13; 7 bases match TRBD1. CDR1 and CDR2 from the germline V gene are PRHDT and FYEKMQ (reference sequence). CDR3 length equals 15 residues. V gave up 1 base and J gave up 5 bases; unmatched junction bases: 7. The CDR3, as DNA: TGTGCCAGCAGCTTAGTCACAGGGGCACGGTATGGCTACACCTTC. Protein sequence: CASSLVTGARYGYTF.

The genes are TRBV6-5 and TRBJ1-1; 8 positions agree with TRBD1. Germline V gene sequence: CDR1 MNHEY, CDR2 SVGAGI. The trim removed 6 bases at V and 6 bases at J, leaving 9 bases unmatched. The CDR3 covers 14 residues. The CDR3 is CASRSITGGPEAFF. The CDR3 DNA is TGTGCCAGCAGGTCAATTACAGGGGGGCCTGAAGCTTTCTTT.